This T cell receptor beta chain was profiled in a study of STAT5B mutations in CD4+ large granular lymphocyte leukemia. There are 11 residues in the CDR3. V shed 6 bases, J shed 8 bases, and the junction held 3 bases outside the gene matches. Germline CDR1 and CDR2: MNHEY and SVGAGI. Sequencing was at survey level. The method was immunoSEQ multiplex PCR; TCRdb's version includes in-frame clones alone and lacks a portion of them. The sample holds 40,000 to 45,000 clones, around 81% seen once. Sequencing used CD4+ T cells from blood buffy coats. This clonotype was sampled from a human donor in good health. V gene TRBV6-5 combines with J gene TRBJ1-1, with 7 bases matching TRBD1. CDR3 nucleotide sequence: TGTGCCAGCAGGACAGGGACCGAAGCTTTCTTT. Amino acids: CASRTGTEAFF.